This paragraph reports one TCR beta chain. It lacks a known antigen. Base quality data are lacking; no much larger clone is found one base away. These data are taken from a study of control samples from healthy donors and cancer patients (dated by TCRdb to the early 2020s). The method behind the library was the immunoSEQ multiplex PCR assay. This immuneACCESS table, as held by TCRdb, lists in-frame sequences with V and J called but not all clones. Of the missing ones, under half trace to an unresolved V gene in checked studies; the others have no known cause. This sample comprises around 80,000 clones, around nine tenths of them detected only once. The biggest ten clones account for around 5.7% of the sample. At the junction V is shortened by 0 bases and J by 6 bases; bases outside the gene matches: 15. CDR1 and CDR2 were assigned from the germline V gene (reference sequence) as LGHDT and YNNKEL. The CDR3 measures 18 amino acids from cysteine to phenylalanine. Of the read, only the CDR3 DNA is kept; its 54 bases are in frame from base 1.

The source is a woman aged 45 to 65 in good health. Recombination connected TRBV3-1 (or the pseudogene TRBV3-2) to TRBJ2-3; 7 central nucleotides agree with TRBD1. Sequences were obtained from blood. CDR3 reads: CASSQDLSGQGRGDTQYF. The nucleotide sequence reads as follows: TGTGCCAGCAGCCAAGATCTGAGTGGCCAGGGCAGGGGGGATACGCAGTATTTT.